Shown below are 7 T cell receptor beta chains from a single sample sequenced in a study of T-cell memory formation after mild COVID-19. TCRdb re-called the 5' RACE reads through MiXCR, storing one row per CDR3 protein. This table holds around 300,000 distinct CDR3 sequences, 15% to 20% found once. The sequenced sample consisted of PBMCs or a T cell subset sorted from them (not recorded which). Every receptor here comes from a man between 18 and 29 years old who had mild COVID-19 (a few samples of this study predate the infection). Cell type and time point are not known.

As DNA, the CDR3 is TGCGCCAGCAGCTTGGCTGGGTCAGGGCAGCCCCAGCATTTT. Its translation is CASSLAGSGQPQHF. V and J are TRBV5-1 and TRBJ1-5; TRBD1 is a possible D gene (5 bases). This CDR3 comprises 14 residues. Trimming took off 0 bases at V and 7 bases at J, with 11 bases between the two ends. CDR1 SGHRS and CDR2 YFSETQ come from the germline V gene.

This clonotype was found a few times. This chain joins TRBV9 and TRBJ2-5; D ambiguous. The V gene's germline CDR1 is SGDLS and CDR2 YYNGEE. This CDR3 spans 14 amino acids. V dropped 0 bases and J dropped 1 base, with 7 bases sitting between them. For the CDR3, the DNA is TGTGCCAGCAGCGTAGGAGGTCCCCAAGAGACCCAGTACTTC. Residues: CASSVGGPQETQYF.

The chain employs TRBV7-8 and TRBJ2-1; D unclear. Germline-derived CDR1 and CDR2 are SGHVS and FQNEAQ. Between the trimmed V and J ends, which lost 3 bases and 7 bases, there was a span of 16 bases. This CDR3 has 15 amino acids. This CDR3 is CASSFGVGGANEQFF. The CDR3 DNA reads TGTGCCAGCAGCTTTGGGGTCGGTGGAGCGAATGAGCAGTTCTTC. Variable domain in full (rest from reference TRBV7-8 and TRBJ2-1): GAGVSQSPRYKVAKRGQDVALRCDPISGHVSLFWYQQALGQGPEFLTYFQNEAQLDKSGLPSDRFFAERPEGSVSTLKIQRTQQEDSAVYLCASSFGVGGANEQFFGPGTRLTVL.

The CDR3, as DNA: TGTGCCAGCAGCTTAGGGGGACTAGCGGGCACAGATACGCAGTATTTT. Translating it yields CASSLGGLAGTDTQYF. This chain uses TRBV11-2 with TRBJ2-3; 11 nucleotides line up with TRBD2. The CDR3 is 16 amino acids. Germline CDR1 is SGHAT and CDR2 is FQNNGV. After removal of 1 base from V and 1 base from J, the junction contained 1 base not matched to a gene.

The chain links TRBV7-2 to TRBJ2-1, with 7 bases lining up with TRBD2. This CDR3 contains 15 residues. Losses at the gene ends were 4 bases for V and 1 base for J; bases not matched to a gene: 4. Per the germline V gene, CDR1 is SGHTA and CDR2 is FQGNSA. The CDR3 is CASSWGLTSYNEQFF. The CDR3 nucleotides are TGTGCCAGCAGCTGGGGACTAACATCCTACAATGAGCAGTTCTTC.

This sequence joins TRBV5-1 and TRBJ2-6, with a tentative D call TRBD2 (6 bases). Germline values: CDR1 SGHRS, CDR2 YFSETQ. This CDR3 region has 16 residues. V was trimmed by 0 bases and J by 2 bases, leaving 9 bases between them. In DNA form, the CDR3 reads TGCGCCAGCAGCTTGGCCTCGGGGGCTGGGGCCAACGTCCTGACTTTC. Protein: CASSLASGAGANVLTF.

A word on this clonotype: One end of the junction is discordant with germline, which a read error may explain. The chain is built from TRBV7-2 and TRBJ1-2, with 9 bases matching TRBD1. The CDR3 spans 16 residues. The germline CDR1 and CDR2 sequences are SGHTA and FQGNSA. The CDR3 loop reads CASSLPRDRVNYGFTF. In DNA form, the CDR3 reads TGTGCCAGCAGCTTACCGAGGGACAGGGTCAACTATGGCTTCACCTTC.